The clone carrying this T cell receptor beta chain was seen at least ten times. Its specificity is unknown. TCR beta CDR3 sequences were amplified from RNA transcripts. In the first-round RT-PCR of the TCR CDR3, the HTBI primer set was used. TCRdb independently ran MiXCR on the multiplex PCR reads; one entry per CDR3 protein. The repertoire includes some 550,000 distinct CDR3 sequences, 16% of them detected once, and approximately 3.5% sits in the top ten. Not enrolled were patients with uncontrolled infection, other autoimmune disease, pregnancy or lactation. Each diagnosis was grounded in clinical symptoms, serum thyroxine and TRAb, thyroid ultrasound, and orbital computed tomography. Trimming at V came to 3 bases and at J to 2 bases, leaving 5 bases not matched to a gene. The CDR3 totals 15 residues. CDR1 and CDR2 (germline): SGHRS, YFSETQ. The data belong to a study of T cells in Graves' hyperthyroidism and ophthalmopathy. The study's findings and limits: Most expanded thyroid clonotypes above 0.001 also appeared in blood.

The specimen sequenced was blood. The chain combines TRBV5-1 with TRBJ1-2; 9 bases are shared with TRBD1. The clonotype was recovered from a woman aged 40 to 50 with Graves' ophthalmopathy. The CDR3 DNA sequence: TGCGCCAGCAGCTGGGGACAGGGAAACAACTATGGCTACACCTTC. This gives the protein CASSWGQGNNYGYTF.